This T cell receptor beta chain stems from a study of OX40 agonist ivuxolimab in advanced cancers. The overall study: In this trial design, patients received ivuxolimab intravenously at 0.01 to 10 mg/kg every 2 weeks.

The protocol was immunoSEQ multiplex PCR, while the TCRdb copy is restricted to in-frame clones and leaves out a portion. This table holds 100,000 or so clones, under 95% found once. The CDR3 loop spans 15 amino acids. CDR1 SGHRS and CDR2 YFSETQ come from the germline V gene. Study-wide results and caveats: Clonal expansion by week 6 occurred in CD4+ and CD8+ blood T cells (at 0.1 to 3.0 mg/kg). The specificity for antigen of the expanded peripheral T cells was not determined. Mean expanded clone counts were higher in CD8+ than CD4+ T cells.

Worth noting for this clone: Its antigen is currently unknown. One end of the junction varies from germline; a read error may be responsible.

The V call is TRBV5-1, the J call TRBJ2-2, with no clear D. The origin of this receptor is an adult with an advanced solid tumor such as melanoma, head and neck, liver or kidney cancer. The sample here was CD4+ or CD8+ T cells sorted from blood, taken in a trial of the OX40 agonist ivuxolimab. CDR3 nucleotides: TGCGCCAGCAGCTTGACTACGCCGAACGCCGGGGAGCTGTTTTTT. As protein: CASSLTTPNAGELFF.